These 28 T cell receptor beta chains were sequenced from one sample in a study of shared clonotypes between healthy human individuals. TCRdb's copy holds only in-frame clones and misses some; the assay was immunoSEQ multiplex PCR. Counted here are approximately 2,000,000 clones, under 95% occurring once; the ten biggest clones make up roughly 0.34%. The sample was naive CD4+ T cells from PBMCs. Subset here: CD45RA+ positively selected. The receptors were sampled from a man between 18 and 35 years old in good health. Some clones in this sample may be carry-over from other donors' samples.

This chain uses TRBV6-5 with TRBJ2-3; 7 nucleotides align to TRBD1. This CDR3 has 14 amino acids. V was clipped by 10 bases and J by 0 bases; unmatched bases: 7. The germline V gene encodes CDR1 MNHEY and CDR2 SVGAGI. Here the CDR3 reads CATRQGLSTDTQYF. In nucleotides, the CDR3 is TGTGCCACACGACAGGGATTAAGCACAGATACGCAGTATTTT.

The CDR3 sequence is CASSLDVRQYF. CDR3 coding DNA: TGTGCCAGCAGTTTAGATGTTCGGCAGTACTTC. The V and J genes are TRBV28 and TRBJ2-7; no firm D call. Looked up from germline, CDR1 is MDHEN and CDR2 is SYDVKM. There are 11 residues in the CDR3. The germline V and J ends were trimmed by 2 bases and 9 bases, with 8 bases remaining between them.

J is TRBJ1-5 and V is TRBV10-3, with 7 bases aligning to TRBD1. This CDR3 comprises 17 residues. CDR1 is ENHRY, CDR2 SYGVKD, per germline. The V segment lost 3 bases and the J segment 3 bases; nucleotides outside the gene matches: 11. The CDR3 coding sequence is TGTGCCATCAGTGATTCTCCCGGGACAGAGAACAATCAGCCCCAGCATTTT. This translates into CAISDSPGTENNQPQHF.

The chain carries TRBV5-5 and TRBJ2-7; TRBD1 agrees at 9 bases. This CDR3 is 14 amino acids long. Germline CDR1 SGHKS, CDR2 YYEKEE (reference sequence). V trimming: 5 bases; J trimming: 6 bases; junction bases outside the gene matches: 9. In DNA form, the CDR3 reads TGTGCCAGCAGAGACGAGGACAGGGGTGGCGAGCAGTACTTC. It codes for CASRDEDRGGEQYF.

The DNA of the CDR3 is TGTGCCAGTAGTATTGGTCTTCTGTACAATGAGCAGTTCTTC. It encodes CASSIGLLYNEQFF. The chain combines TRBV19 with TRBJ2-1; D is uncertain. CDR1 is LNHDA and CDR2 is SQIVND in the germline V gene (reference sequence). CDR3 size: 14 residues. The ends were cut back, 3 bases at V and 4 bases at J, with 10 bases in the middle. The variable domain in full, with the rest retrieved from reference TRBV19 and TRBJ2-1, is DGGITQSPKYLFRKEGQNVTLSCEQNLNHDAMYWYRQDPGQGLRLIYYSQIVNDFQKGDIAEGYSVSREKKESFPLTVTSAQKNPTAFYLCASSIGLLYNEQFFGPGTRLTVL.

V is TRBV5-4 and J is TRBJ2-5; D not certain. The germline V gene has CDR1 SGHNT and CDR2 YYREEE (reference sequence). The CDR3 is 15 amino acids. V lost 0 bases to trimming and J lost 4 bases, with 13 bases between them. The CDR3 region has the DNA TGTGCCAGCAGCTTGGATTTGGGAACCGGAGAGACCCAGTACTTC. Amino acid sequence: CASSLDLGTGETQYF.

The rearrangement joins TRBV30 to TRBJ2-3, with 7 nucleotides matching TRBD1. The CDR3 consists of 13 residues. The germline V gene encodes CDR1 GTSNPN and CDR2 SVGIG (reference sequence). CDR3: CARGGTSTDTQYF. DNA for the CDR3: TGTGCACGAGGGGGCACCTCCACAGATACGCAGTATTTT.

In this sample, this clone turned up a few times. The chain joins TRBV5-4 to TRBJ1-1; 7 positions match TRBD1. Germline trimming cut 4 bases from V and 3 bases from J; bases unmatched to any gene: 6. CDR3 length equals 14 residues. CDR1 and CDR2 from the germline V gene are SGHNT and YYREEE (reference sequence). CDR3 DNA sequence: TGTGCCAGCAGCAGGGGGCAGAGGGACACTGAAGCTTTCTTT. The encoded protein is CASSRGQRDTEAFF.

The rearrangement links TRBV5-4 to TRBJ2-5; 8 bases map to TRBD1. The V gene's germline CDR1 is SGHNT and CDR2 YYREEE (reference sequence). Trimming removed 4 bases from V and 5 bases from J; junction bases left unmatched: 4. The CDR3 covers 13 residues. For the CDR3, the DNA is TGTGCCAGCAGCCATCAGGGGGCCGAGACCCAGTACTTC. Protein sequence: CASSHQGAETQYF.

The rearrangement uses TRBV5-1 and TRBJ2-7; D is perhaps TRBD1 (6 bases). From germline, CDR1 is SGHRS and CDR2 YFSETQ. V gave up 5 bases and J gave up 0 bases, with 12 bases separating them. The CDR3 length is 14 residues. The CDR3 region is CASSSDSASYEQYF. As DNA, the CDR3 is TGCGCCAGCAGTTCGGACAGCGCCTCCTACGAGCAGTACTTC.

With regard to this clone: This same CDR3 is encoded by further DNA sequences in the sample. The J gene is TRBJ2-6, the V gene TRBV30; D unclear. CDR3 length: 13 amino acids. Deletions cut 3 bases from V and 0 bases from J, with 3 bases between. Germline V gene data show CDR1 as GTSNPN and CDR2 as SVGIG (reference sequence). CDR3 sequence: CAWRISGANVLTF. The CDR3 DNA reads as TGTGCCTGGAGGATCTCTGGGGCCAACGTCCTGACTTTC.

The CDR3 sequence: CASSSRTEGGNTIYF. CDR3 in DNA: TGTGCCAGCAGCTCGCGGACAGAGGGTGGGAACACCATATATTTT. V usage is TRBV5-6 and J usage is TRBJ1-3, with D tentatively TRBD1 (6 bases). The CDR3 runs 15 residues. V lost 3 bases and J lost 7, with 17 bases in between. The germline V gene has CDR1 SGHDT and CDR2 YYEEEE.

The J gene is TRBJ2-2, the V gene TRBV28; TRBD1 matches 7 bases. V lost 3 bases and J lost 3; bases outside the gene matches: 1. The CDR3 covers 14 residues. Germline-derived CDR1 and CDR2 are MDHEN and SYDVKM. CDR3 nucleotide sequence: TGTGCCAGCAGTTTTGACAGGGACACCGGGGAGCTGTTTTTT. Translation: CASSFDRDTGELFF. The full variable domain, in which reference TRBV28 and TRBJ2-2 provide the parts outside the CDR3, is DVKVTQSSRYLVKRTGEKVFLECVQDMDHENMFWYRQDPGLGLRLIYFSYDVKMKEKGDIPEGYSVSREKKERFSLILESASTNQTSMYLCASSFDRDTGELFFGEGSRLTVL.

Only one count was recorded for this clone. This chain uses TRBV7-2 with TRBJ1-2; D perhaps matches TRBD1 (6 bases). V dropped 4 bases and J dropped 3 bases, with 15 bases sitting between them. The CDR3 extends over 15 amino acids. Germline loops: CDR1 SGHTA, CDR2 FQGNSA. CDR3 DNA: TGTGCCAGCAGCTCCCGGGGAGGGGGGTACTATGGCTACACCTTC. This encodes CASSSRGGGYYGYTF.

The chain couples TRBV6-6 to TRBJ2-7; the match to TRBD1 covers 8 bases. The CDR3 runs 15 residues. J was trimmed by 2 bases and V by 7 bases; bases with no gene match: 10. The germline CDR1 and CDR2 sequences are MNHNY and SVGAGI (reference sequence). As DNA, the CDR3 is TGTGCCAGCACCTACGGCAGGGGGCGCGCCTACGAGCAGTACTTC. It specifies CASTYGRGRAYEQYF.

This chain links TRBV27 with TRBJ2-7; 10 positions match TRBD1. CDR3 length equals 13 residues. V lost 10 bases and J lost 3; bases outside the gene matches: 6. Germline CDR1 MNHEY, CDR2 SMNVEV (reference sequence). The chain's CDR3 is CATRQGANYEQYF. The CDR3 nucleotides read TGTGCCACCAGACAGGGGGCGAACTACGAGCAGTACTTC.

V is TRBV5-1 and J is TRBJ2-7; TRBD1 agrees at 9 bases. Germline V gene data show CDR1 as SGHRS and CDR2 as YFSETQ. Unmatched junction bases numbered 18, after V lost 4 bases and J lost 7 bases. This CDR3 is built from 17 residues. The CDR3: CASSAGTGSVVSTEQYF. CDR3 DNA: TGCGCCAGCAGCGCCGGGACAGGGAGCGTCGTTTCTACAGAGCAGTACTTC.

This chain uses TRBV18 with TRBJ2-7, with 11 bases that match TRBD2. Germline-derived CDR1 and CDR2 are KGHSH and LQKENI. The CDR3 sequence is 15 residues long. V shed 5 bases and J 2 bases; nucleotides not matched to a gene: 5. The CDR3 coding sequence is TGTGCCAGCTCATACGGACTAGCGGGTGCCTACGAGCAGTACTTC. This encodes CASSYGLAGAYEQYF.

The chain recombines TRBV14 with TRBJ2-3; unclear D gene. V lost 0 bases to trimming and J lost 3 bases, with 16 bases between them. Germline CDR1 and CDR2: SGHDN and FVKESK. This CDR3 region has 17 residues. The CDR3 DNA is TGTGCCAGCAGCCAAGAGACCGGGTTTTATGGTACAGATACGCAGTATTTT. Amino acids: CASSQETGFYGTDTQYF.

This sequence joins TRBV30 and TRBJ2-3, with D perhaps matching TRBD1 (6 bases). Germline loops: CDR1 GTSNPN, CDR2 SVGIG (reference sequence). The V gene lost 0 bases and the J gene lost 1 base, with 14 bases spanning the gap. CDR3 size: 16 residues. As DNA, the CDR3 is TGTGCCTGGAGTGTATTCCTACAGGGTCGCACAGATACGCAGTATTTT. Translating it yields CAWSVFLQGRTDTQYF. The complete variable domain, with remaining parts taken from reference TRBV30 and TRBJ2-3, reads SQTIHQWPATLVQPVGSPLSLECTVEGTSNPNLYWYRQAAGRGLQLLFYSVGIGQISSEVPQNLSASRPQDRQFILSSKKLLLSDSGFYLCAWSVFLQGRTDTQYFGPGTRLTVL.

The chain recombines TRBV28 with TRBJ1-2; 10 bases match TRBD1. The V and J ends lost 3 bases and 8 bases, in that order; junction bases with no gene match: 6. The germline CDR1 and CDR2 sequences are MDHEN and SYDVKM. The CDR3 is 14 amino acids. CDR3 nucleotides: TGTGCCAGCAGTTTGACAGGGGGCATTTTCGGCTACACCTTC. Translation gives CASSLTGGIFGYTF.

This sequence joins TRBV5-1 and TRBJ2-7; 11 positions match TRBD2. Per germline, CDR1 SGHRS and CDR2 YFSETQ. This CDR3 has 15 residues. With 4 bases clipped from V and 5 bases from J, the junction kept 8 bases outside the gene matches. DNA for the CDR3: TGCGCCAGCAGCAAGGGAACTAGCGGGAGTCACGAGCAGTACTTC. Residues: CASSKGTSGSHEQYF. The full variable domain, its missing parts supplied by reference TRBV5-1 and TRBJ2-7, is KAGVTQTPRYLIKTRGQQVTLSCSPISGHRSVSWYQQTPGQGLQFLFEYFSETQRNKGNFPGRFSGRQFSNSRSEMNVSTLELGDSALYLCASSKGTSGSHEQYFGPGTRLTVT.

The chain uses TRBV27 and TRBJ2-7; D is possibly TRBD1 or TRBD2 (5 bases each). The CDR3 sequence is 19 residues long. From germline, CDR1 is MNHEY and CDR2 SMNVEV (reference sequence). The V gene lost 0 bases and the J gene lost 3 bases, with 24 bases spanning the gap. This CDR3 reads CASSLSLRGPGWGNYEQYF. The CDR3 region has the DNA TGTGCCAGCAGTTTATCGCTGAGGGGTCCGGGGTGGGGTAACTACGAGCAGTACTTC.

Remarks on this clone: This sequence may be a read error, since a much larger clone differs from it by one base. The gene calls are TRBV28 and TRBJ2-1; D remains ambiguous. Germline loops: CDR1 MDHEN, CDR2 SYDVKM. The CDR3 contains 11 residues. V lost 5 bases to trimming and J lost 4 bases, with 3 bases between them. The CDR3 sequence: CASSDYNEQFF. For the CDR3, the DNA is TGTGCCAGCAGTGATTACAATGAGCAGTTCTTC.

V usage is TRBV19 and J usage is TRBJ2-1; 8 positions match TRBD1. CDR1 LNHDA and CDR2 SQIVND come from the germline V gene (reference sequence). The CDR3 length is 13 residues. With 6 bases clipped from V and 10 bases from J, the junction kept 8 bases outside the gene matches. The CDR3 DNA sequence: TGTGCCAGTAGCGGACAGGGTGTACGGGAGCAGTTCTTC. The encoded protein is CASSGQGVREQFF.

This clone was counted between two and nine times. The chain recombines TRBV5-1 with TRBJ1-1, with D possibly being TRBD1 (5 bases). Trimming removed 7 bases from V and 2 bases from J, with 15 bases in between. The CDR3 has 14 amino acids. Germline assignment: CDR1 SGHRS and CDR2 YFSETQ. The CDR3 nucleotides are TGCGCCAGCGCAATGGGGACGGTCAACACTGAAGCTTTCTTT. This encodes CASAMGTVNTEAFF.

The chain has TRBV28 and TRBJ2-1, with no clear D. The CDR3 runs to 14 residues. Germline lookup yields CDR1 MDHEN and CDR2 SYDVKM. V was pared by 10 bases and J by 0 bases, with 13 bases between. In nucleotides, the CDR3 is TGTGCCACCCTCCGGACGGTCTCCTACAATGAGCAGTTCTTC. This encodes CATLRTVSYNEQFF.

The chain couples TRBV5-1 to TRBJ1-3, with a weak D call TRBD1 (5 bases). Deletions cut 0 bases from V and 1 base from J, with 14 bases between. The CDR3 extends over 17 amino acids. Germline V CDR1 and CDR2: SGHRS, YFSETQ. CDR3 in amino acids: CASSLAGAGTSGNTIYF. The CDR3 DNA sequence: TGCGCCAGCAGCTTGGCCGGGGCGGGCACTTCTGGAAACACCATATATTTT.